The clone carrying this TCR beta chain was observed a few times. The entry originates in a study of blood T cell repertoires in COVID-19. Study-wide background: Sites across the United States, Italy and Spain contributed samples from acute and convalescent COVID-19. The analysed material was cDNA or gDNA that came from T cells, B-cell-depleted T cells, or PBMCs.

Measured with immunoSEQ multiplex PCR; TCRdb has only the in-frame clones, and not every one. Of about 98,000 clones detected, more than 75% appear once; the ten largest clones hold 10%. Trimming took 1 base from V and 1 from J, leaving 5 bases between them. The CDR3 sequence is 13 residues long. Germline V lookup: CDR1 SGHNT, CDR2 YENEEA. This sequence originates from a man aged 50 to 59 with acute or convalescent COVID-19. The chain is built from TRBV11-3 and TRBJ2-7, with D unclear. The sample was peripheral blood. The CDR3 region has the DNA TGTGCCAGCAGCTTAGGAGGATCCTACGAGCAGTACTTC. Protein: CASSLGGSYEQYF. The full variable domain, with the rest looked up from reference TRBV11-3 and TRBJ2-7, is EAGVVQSPRYKIIEKKQPVAFWCNPISGHNTLYWYLQNLGQGPELLIRYENEEAVDDSQLPKDRFSAERLKGVDSTLKIQPAELGDSAVYLCASSLGGSYEQYFGPGTRLTVT.